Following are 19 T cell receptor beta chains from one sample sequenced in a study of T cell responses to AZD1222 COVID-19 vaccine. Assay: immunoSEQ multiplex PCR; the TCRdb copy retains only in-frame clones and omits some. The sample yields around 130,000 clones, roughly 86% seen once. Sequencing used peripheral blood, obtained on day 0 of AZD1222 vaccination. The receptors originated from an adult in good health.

The CDR3 coding sequence is TGTGCCAGCAGCCCCGGGACTAGCGGGAGAAGTGAGCAGTTCTTC. Amino acids: CASSPGTSGRSEQFF. V gene TRBV7-8 combines with J gene TRBJ2-1; 14 positions agree with TRBD2. Germline CDR1 is SGHVS and CDR2 is FQNEAQ. With 5 bases clipped from V and 9 bases from J, the junction kept 6 bases outside the gene matches. CDR3 length: 15 amino acids.

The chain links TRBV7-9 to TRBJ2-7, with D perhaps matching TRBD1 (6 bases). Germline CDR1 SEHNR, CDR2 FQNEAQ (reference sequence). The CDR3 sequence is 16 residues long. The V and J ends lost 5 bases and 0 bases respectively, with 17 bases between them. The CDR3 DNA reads TGTGCCAGCAGCCCGACGCGGCAGGGGTCCTCCTACGAGCAGTACTTC. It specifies CASSPTRQGSSYEQYF.

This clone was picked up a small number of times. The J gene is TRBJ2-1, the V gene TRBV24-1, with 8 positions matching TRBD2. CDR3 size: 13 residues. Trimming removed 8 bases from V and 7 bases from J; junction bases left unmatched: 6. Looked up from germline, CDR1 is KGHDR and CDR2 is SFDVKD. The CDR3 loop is CATTPGGKNEQFF. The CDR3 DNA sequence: TGTGCCACCACCCCGGGGGGGAAAAATGAGCAGTTCTTC.

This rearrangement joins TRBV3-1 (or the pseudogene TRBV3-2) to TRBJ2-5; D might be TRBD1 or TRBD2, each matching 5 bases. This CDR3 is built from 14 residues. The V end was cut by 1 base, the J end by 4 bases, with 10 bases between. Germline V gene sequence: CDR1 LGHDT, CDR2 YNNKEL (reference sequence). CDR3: CASSQGGARETQYF. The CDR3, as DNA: TGTGCCAGCAGCCAAGGAGGGGCGCGAGAGACCCAGTACTTC.

CDR3 amino acids: CASSQDKGRGNTIYF. The DNA for the CDR3 is TGTGCCAGCAGCCAAGATAAGGGCAGGGGAAACACCATATATTTT. The rearrangement uses TRBV4-2 and TRBJ1-3; D not resolved. The ends were cut back, 0 bases at V and 4 bases at J, with 10 bases in the middle. This CDR3 spans 15 amino acids. Germline values: CDR1 LGHNA, CDR2 YNFKEQ.

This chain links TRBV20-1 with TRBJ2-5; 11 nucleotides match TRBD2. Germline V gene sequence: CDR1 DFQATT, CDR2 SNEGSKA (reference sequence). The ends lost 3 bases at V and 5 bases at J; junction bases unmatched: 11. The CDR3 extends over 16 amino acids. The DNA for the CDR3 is TGCAGTGCTAGTCCCCATAGCGGGGGGGACCGGGAGACCCAGTACTTC. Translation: CSASPHSGGDRETQYF.

The CDR3 here is CASSLRLASYNEQFF. The CDR3 region has the DNA TGTGCCAGCAGCTTAAGATTAGCGTCCTACAATGAGCAGTTCTTC. The V and J genes are TRBV7-3 and TRBJ2-1, with D possibly matching TRBD2 (5 bases). Germline loops: CDR1 SGHTA, CDR2 FQGTGA. The CDR3 sequence is 15 residues long. V was clipped by 1 base and J by 1 base, with 8 bases between them.

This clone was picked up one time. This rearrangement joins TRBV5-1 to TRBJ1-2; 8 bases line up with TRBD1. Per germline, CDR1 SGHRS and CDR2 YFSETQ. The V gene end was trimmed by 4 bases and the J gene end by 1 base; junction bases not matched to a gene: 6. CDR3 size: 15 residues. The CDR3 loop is CASSGTGGYNYGYTF. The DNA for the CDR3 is TGCGCCAGCAGCGGGACAGGTGGCTATAACTATGGCTACACCTTC.

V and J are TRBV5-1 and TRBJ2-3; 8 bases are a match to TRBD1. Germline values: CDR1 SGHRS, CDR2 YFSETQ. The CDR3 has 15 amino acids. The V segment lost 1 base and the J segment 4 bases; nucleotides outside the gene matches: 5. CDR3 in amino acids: CASSLTGGTADTQYF. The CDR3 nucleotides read TGCGCCAGCAGCTTGACAGGGGGTACGGCAGATACGCAGTATTTT. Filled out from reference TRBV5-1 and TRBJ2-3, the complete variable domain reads KAGVTQTPRYLIKTRGQQVTLSCSPISGHRSVSWYQQTPGQGLQFLFEYFSETQRNKGNFPGRFSGRQFSNSRSEMNVSTLELGDSALYLCASSLTGGTADTQYFGPGTRLTVL.

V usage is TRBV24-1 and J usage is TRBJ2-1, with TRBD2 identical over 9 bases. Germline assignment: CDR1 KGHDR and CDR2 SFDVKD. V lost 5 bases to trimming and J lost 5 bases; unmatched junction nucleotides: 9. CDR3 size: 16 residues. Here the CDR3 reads CATSVAGTSLHNEQFF. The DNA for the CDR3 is TGTGCCACCAGTGTAGCCGGGACTAGCTTACACAATGAGCAGTTCTTC.

CDR3 residues: CASSPGQGYETQYF. The CDR3 DNA is TGTGCCAGCAGTCCGGGACAGGGTTACGAGACCCAGTACTTC. The chain recombines TRBV7-3 with TRBJ2-5, with 9 bases aligning to TRBD1. This CDR3 contains 14 residues. CDR1 is SGHTA, CDR2 FQGTGA, per germline. Trimming at V came to 6 bases and at J to 5 bases, leaving 7 bases not matched to a gene.

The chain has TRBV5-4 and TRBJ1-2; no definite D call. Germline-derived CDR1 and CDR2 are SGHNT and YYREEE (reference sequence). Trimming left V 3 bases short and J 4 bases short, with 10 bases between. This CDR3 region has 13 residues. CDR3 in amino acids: CASSSPGFYGYTF. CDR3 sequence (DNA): TGTGCCAGCAGCTCCCCGGGGTTCTATGGCTACACCTTC.

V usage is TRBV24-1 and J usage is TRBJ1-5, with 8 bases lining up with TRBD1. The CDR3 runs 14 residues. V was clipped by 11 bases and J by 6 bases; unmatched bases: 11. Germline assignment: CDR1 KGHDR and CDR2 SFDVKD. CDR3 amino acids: CAKAGRQGTQPQHF. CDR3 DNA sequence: TGTGCCAAGGCAGGTCGACAGGGGACTCAGCCCCAGCATTTT.

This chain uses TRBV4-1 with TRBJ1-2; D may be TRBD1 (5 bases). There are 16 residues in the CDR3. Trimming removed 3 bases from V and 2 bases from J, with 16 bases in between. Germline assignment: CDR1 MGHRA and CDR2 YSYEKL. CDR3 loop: CASSQTTGRGNYGYTF. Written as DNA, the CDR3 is TGCGCCAGCAGCCAGACAACCGGTCGGGGGAACTATGGCTACACCTTC.

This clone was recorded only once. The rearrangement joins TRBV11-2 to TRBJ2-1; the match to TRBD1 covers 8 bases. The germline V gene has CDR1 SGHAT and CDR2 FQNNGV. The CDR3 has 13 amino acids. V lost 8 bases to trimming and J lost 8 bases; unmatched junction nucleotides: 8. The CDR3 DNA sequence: TGTGCCAGCTTTGGGCAGGGGGCTTATGAGCAGTTCTTC. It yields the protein CASFGQGAYEQFF.

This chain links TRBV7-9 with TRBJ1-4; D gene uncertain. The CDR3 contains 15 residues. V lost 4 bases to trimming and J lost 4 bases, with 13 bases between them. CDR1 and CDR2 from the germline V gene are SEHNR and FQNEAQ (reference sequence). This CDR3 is CASSSADGNNEKLFF. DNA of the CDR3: TGTGCCAGCAGCTCGGCGGACGGAAATAATGAAAAACTGTTTTTT.

The CDR3 sequence is CASSQAVSSYEQYF. As DNA, the CDR3 is TGCGCCAGCAGCCAGGCGGTCAGCTCCTACGAGCAGTACTTC. This chain connects TRBV4-1 to TRBJ2-7; D is unclear. Germline V gives CDR1 MGHRA, CDR2 YSYEKL. Trimming removed 3 bases from V and 0 bases from J, with 9 bases in between. The CDR3 has 14 residues.

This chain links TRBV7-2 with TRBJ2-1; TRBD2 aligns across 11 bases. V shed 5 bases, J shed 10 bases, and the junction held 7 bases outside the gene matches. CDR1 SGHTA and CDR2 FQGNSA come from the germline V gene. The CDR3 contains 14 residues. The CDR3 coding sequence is TGTGCCAGCAGCCCGGGACTAGCGGTCGTCGAGCAGTTCTTC. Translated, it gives CASSPGLAVVEQFF.

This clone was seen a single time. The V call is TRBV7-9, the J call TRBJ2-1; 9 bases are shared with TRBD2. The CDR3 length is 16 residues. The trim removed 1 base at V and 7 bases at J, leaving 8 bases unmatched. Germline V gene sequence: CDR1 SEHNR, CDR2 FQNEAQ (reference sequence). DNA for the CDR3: TGTGCCAGCAGCTTAGTCGCGGGAGGGCTTTTAAATGAGCAGTTCTTC. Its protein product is CASSLVAGGLLNEQFF. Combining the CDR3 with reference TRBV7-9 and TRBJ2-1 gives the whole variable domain DTGVSQNPRHKITKRGQNVTFRCDPISEHNRLYWYRQTLGQGPEFLTYFQNEAQLEKSRLLSDRFSAERPKGSFSTLEIQRTEQGDSAMYLCASSLVAGGLLNEQFFGPGTRLTVL.